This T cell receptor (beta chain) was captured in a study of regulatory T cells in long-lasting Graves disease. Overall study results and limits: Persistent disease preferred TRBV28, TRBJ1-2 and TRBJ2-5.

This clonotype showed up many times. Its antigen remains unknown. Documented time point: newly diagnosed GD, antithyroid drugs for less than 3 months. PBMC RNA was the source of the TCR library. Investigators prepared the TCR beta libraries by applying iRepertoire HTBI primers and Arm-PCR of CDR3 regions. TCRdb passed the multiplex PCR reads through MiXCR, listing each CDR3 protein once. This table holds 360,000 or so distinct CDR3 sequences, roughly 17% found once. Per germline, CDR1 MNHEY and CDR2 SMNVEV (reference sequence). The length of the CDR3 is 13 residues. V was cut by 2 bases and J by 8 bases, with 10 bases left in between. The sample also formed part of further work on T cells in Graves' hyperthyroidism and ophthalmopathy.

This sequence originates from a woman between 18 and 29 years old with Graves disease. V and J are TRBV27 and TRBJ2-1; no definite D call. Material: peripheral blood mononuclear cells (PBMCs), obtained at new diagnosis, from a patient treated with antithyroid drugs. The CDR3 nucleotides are TGTGCCAGCAGTTTACAACCTAGGTATGAGCAGTTCTTC. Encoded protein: CASSLQPRYEQFF.